These 10 T cell receptor beta chains originate from one sample sequenced in a study of T-cell memory formation after mild COVID-19. TCRdb recomputed calls from the 5' RACE reads with MiXCR, one row per CDR3 protein. The repertoire consists of 500,000 to 600,000 distinct CDR3 sequences, with over 15% occurring once and the leading ten covering 12%. The sequencing input was PBMCs or a T cell subset sorted from them (not recorded which). The receptors derive from an adult woman who had mild COVID-19 (a few samples of this study predate the infection). Cell type and time point are not known.

This clonotype was seen at least ten times. The CDR3 sequence is CASSYIGTLAKNIQYF. The CDR3 DNA reads TGTGCCAGCAGTTACATCGGGACTTTAGCCAAAAACATTCAGTACTTC. The genes are TRBV12-3 or TRBV12-4 and TRBJ2-4, with D maybe TRBD2 (6 bases). V was cut by 4 bases and J by 0 bases, with 13 bases left in between. CDR3 size: 16 residues.

The chain is built from TRBV4-1 and TRBJ1-5; D is unclear. The V and J ends lost 0 bases and 0 bases respectively, with 9 bases between them. The CDR3 totals 16 residues. Germline V lookup: CDR1 MGHRA, CDR2 YSYEKL. CDR3 nucleotide sequence: TGCGCCAGCAGCCAAGATACCGAGCATAGCAATCAGCCCCAGCATTTT. The encoded protein is CASSQDTEHSNQPQHF.

The chain joins TRBV5-1 to TRBJ2-3, with D possibly TRBD2 on 5 matching bases. Germline V gene lookup returns CDR1 SGHRS and CDR2 YFSETQ. CDR3 length equals 15 residues. V was pared by 7 bases and J by 3 bases, with 18 bases between. Here the CDR3 reads CASRREEARTDTQYF. Written as DNA, the CDR3 is TGCGCCAGCCGGCGCGAGGAGGCCCGGACAGATACGCAGTATTTT.

V and J are TRBV7-9 and TRBJ2-5; D might be TRBD2 (5 bases). V was trimmed by 1 base and J by 3 bases, leaving 12 bases between them. The length of the CDR3 is 15 residues. Germline values: CDR1 SEHNR, CDR2 FQNEAQ (reference sequence). The CDR3 loop is CASSLEAEEEETQYF. The CDR3, as DNA: TGTGCCAGCAGCTTAGAGGCGGAGGAGGAAGAGACCCAGTACTTC.

This clonotype was seen a few times. The chain carries TRBV6-1 and TRBJ1-1, with TRBD1 matching 7 bases. The germline gives CDR1 MNHNS, CDR2 SASEGT. With 3 bases clipped from V and 6 bases from J, the junction kept 7 bases outside the gene matches. The length of the CDR3 is 14 residues. CDR3 region: CASSEGTDSAEAFF. The CDR3 region has the DNA TGTGCCAGCAGTGAGGGGACAGACTCGGCTGAAGCTTTCTTT.

The chain combines TRBV7-9 with TRBJ2-7; maybe TRBD1 (6 bases). The germline V gene encodes CDR1 SEHNR and CDR2 FQNEAQ (reference sequence). Trimming removed 5 bases from V and 0 bases from J, with 26 bases in between. This CDR3 spans 19 amino acids. In nucleotides, the CDR3 is TGTGCCAGCAGCCCAGAGAGGCAGGGGCTTTCGGGGTACTCCTACGAGCAGTACTTC. Encoded protein: CASSPERQGLSGYSYEQYF. Using reference TRBV7-9 and TRBJ2-7 for the parts outside the CDR3, the full variable domain is DTGVSQNPRHKITKRGQNVTFRCDPISEHNRLYWYRQTLGQGPEFLTYFQNEAQLEKSRLLSDRFSAERPKGSFSTLEIQRTEQGDSAMYLCASSPERQGLSGYSYEQYFGPGTRLTVT.

This chain connects TRBV6-5 to TRBJ2-2, with D unresolved. The CDR3 sequence is 15 residues long. Per germline, CDR1 MNHEY and CDR2 SVGAGI. Between the trimmed V and J ends, which lost 8 bases and 2 bases, there was a span of 15 bases. The CDR3 sequence is CASWARLGNTGELFF. CDR3 sequence (DNA): TGTGCCAGCTGGGCGAGGCTGGGTAACACCGGGGAGCTGTTTTTT.

V gene TRBV6-5 combines with J gene TRBJ2-7; 13 bases align to TRBD2. The CDR3 sequence is 16 residues long. Germline CDR1 is MNHEY and CDR2 is SVGAGI. The V segment lost 6 bases and the J segment 4 bases; nucleotides outside the gene matches: 9. The CDR3 is CASRKWTSGGAYEQYF. CDR3 DNA sequence: TGTGCCAGCAGGAAATGGACTAGCGGGGGAGCTTACGAGCAGTACTTC.

This clonotype came up a few times. The chain carries TRBV4-2 and TRBJ2-1, with D possibly being TRBD2 (7 bases). This CDR3 contains 18 residues. The V gene lost 1 base and the J gene lost 3 bases, with 19 bases spanning the gap. Per germline, CDR1 LGHNA and CDR2 YNFKEQ. CDR3 in DNA: TGTGCCAGCAGCCAAGGGGACTCAAGGGGGGGTCTCTACAATGAGCAGTTCTTC. Amino acid sequence: CASSQGDSRGGLYNEQFF.

The V and J genes are TRBV12-3 or TRBV12-4 and TRBJ1-5; TRBD1 aligns across 11 bases. V lost 5 bases, J lost 4 bases, and 7 bases stayed unmatched. There are 16 residues in the CDR3. The CDR3 nucleotides read TGTGCCAGCAGTCGCCGGACAGGGGGCTTTAATCAGCCCCAGCATTTT. Amino acids: CASSRRTGGFNQPQHF.